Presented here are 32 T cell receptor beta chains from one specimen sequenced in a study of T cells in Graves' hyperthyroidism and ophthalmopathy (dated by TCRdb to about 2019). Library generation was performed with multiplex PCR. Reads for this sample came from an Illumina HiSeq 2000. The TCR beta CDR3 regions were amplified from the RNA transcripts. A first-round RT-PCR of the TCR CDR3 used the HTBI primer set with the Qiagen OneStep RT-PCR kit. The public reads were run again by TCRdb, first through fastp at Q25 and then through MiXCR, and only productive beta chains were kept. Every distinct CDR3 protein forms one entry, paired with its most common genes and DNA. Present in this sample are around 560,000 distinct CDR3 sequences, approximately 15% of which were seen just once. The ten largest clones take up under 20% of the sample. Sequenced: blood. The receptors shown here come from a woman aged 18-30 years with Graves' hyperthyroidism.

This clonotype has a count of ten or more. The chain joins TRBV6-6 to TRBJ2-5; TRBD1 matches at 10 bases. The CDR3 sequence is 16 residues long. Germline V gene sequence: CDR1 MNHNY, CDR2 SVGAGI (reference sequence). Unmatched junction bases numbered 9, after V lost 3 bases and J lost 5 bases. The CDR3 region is CASSYSDRGFWETQYF. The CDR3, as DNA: TGTGCCAGCAGTTATTCGGACAGGGGGTTTTGGGAGACCCAGTACTTC.

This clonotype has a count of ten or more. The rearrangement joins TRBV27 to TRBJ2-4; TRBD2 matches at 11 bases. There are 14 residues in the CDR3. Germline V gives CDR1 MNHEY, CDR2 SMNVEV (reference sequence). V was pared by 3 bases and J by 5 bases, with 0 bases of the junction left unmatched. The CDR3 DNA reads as TGTGCCAGCAGTTTTAGCGGGAGGGAAAACATTCAGTACTTC. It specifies CASSFSGRENIQYF.

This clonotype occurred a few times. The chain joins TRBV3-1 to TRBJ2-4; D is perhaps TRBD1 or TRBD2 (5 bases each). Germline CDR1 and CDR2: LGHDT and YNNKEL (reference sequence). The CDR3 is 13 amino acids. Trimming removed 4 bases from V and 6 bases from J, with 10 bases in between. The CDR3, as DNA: TGTGCCAGCAGCCCGGGACCACGAAACATTCAGTACTTC. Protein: CASSPGPRNIQYF. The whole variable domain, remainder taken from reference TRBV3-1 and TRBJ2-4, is DTAVSQTPKYLVTQMGNDKSIKCEQNLGHDTMYWYKQDSKKFLKIMFSYNNKELIINETVPNRFSPKSPDKAHLNLHINSLELGDSAVYFCASSPGPRNIQYFGAGTRLSVL.

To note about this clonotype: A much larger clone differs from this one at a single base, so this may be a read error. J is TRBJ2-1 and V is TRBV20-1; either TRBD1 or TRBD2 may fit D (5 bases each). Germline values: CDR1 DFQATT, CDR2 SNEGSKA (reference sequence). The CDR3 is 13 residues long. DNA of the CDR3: TGCAGTGCGCCCGGGACCCAGAGGGATGACCAGTTCTTC. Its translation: CSAPGTQRDDQFF.

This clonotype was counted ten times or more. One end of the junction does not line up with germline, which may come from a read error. Here the CDR3 reads CASSLGRGTDTQYF. CDR3 nucleotide sequence: TGTGCCAGCAGCTTAGGTCGGGGAACAGATACGCAGTATTTT. V usage is TRBV5-1 and J usage is TRBJ2-3, with D tentatively TRBD2 (5 bases). CDR1 and CDR2 from the germline V gene are SGHRS and YFSETQ. The CDR3 is 14 residues long.

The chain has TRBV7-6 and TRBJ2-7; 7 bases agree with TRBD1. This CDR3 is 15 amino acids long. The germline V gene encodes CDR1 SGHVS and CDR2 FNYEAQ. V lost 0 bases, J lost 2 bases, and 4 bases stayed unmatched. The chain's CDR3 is CASSLAPGGPYEQYF. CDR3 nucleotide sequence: TGTGCCAGCAGCTTAGCTCCAGGGGGACCCTACGAGCAGTACTTC.

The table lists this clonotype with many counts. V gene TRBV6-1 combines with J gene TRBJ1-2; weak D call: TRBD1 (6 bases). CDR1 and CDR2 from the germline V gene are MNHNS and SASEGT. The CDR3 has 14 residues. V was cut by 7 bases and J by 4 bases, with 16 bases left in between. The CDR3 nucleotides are TGTGCCAGCAACCACAGGGCGTCGATCTATGGCTACACCTTC. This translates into CASNHRASIYGYTF.

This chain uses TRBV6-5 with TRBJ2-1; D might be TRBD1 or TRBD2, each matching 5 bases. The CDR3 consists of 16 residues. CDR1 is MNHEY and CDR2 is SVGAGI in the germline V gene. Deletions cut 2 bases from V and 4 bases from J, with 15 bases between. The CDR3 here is CASSYDPGRIYNEQFF. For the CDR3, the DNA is TGTGCCAGCAGTTACGATCCGGGACGGATTTACAATGAGCAGTTCTTC.

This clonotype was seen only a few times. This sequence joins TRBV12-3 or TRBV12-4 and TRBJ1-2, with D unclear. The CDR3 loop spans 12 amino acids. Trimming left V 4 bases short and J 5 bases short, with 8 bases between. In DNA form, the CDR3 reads TGTGCCAGCAGTTCTATCGCGTATGGCTACACCTTC. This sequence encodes CASSSIAYGYTF.

The CDR3 DNA follows: TGTGCCAGCAGTCTCCGACAGGGGGAGGAGACCCAGTACTTC. Translated, it gives CASSLRQGEETQYF. The rearrangement uses TRBV12-3 or TRBV12-4 and TRBJ2-5; TRBD1 aligns across 9 bases. The ends lost 5 bases at V and 5 bases at J; junction bases unmatched: 6. CDR3 length: 14 residues.

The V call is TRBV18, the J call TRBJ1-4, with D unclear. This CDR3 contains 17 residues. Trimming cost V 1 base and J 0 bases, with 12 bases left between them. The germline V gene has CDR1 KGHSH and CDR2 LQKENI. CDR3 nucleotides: TGTGCCAGCTCACCACTCCCGGGCCGTGCAACTAATGAAAAACTGTTTTTT. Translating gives CASSPLPGRATNEKLFF.

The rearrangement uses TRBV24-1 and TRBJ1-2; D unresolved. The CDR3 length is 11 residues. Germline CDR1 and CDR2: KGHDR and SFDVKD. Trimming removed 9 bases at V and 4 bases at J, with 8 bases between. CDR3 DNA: TGTGCCACCTTCGGTGGCTATGGCTACACCTTC. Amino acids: CATFGGYGYTF.

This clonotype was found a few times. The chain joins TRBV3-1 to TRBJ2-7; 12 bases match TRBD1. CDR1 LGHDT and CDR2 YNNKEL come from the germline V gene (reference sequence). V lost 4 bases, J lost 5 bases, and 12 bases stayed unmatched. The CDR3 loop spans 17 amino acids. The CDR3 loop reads CASSRGTGGARSDEQYF. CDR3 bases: TGTGCCAGCAGCCGAGGGACAGGGGGCGCCCGTTCCGACGAGCAGTACTTC.

The DNA for the CDR3 is TGTGCCATCAGAGGGGACCAGAATGAAAAACTGTTTTTT. Protein product: CAIRGDQNEKLFF. The chain has TRBV10-3 and TRBJ1-4, with a weak D call TRBD1 (5 bases). Germline values: CDR1 ENHRY, CDR2 SYGVKD. This CDR3 region has 13 residues. Trimming removed 6 bases at V and 5 bases at J, with 10 bases between.

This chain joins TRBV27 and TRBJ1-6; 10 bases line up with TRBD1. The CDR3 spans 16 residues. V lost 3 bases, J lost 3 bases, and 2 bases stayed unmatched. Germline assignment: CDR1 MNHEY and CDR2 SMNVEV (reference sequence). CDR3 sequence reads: CASSLGTGVYNSPLHF. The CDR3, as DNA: TGTGCCAGCAGTTTGGGGACAGGGGTCTATAATTCACCCCTCCACTTT.

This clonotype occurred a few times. This CDR3 reads CASSPWTGGTYEQYF. The DNA for the CDR3 is TGTGCCAGCAGCCCGTGGACAGGGGGGACCTACGAGCAGTACTTC. The rearrangement uses TRBV3-1 and TRBJ2-7, with TRBD1 matching 10 bases. Germline trimming cut 4 bases from V and 2 bases from J; bases unmatched to any gene: 5. Germline CDR1 and CDR2: LGHDT and YNNKEL (reference sequence). The CDR3 totals 15 residues.

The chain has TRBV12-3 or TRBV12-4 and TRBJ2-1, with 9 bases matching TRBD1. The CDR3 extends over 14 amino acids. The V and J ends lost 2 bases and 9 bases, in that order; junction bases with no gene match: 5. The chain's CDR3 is CASSLRDRVSEQFF. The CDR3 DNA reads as TGTGCCAGCAGTTTAAGGGACAGGGTGAGTGAGCAGTTCTTC.

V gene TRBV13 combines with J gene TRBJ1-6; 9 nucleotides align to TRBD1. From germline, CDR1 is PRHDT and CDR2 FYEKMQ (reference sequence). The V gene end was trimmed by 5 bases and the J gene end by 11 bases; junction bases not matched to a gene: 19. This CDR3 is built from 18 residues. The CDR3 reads CASSRGQGTGTIYPPLHF. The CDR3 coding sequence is TGTGCCAGCAGCCGGGGACAGGGCACAGGTACCATCTATCCACCCCTCCACTTT.

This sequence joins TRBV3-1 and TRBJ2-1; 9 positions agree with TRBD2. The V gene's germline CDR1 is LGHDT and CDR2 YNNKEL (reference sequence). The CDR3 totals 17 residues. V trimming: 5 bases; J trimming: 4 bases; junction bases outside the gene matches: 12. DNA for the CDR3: TGTGCCAGCAGCTCCCCGTTAGCGGGAGCGGGTTACAATGAGCAGTTCTTC. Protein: CASSSPLAGAGYNEQFF.

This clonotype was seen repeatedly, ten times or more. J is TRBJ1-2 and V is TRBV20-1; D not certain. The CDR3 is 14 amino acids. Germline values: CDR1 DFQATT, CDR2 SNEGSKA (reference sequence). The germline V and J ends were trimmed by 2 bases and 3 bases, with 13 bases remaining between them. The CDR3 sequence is CSARLPERDYGYTF. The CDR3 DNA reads TGCAGTGCTAGATTACCCGAACGTGACTATGGCTACACCTTC.

The CDR3 region is CASSRGVSNEKLFF. As DNA, the CDR3 is TGTGCCAGCAGCCGAGGGGTGTCTAATGAAAAACTGTTTTTT. V and J are TRBV5-6 and TRBJ1-4, with D perhaps matching TRBD1 (5 bases). CDR1 is SGHDT, CDR2 YYEEEE, per germline. The CDR3 totals 14 residues. Trimming removed 4 bases at V and 3 bases at J, with 10 bases between.

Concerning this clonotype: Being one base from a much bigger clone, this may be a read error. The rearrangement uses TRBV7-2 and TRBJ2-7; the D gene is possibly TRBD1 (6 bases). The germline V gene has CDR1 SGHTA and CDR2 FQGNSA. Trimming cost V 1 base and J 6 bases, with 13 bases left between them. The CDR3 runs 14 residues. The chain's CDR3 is CASSLVGAQLEQYF. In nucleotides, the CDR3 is TGTGCCAGCAGCTTAGTGGGGGCGCAACTCGAGCAGTACTTC.

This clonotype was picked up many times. CDR3 protein: CSAPFNRANYGYTF. CDR3 DNA: TGCAGTGCTCCTTTTAACCGAGCCAACTATGGCTACACCTTC. The rearrangement links TRBV20-1 to TRBJ1-2, with no clear D. The CDR3 consists of 14 residues. Per germline, CDR1 DFQATT and CDR2 SNEGSKA (reference sequence). The germline V and J ends were trimmed by 5 bases and 2 bases, with 15 bases remaining between them.

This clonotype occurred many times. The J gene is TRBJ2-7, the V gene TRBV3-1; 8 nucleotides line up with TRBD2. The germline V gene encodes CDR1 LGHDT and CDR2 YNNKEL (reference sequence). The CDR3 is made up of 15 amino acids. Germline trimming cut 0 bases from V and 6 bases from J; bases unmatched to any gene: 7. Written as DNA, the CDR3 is TGTGCCAGCAGCCAAGAGACGGGAGGGCCCACCGAGCAGTACTTC. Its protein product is CASSQETGGPTEQYF.

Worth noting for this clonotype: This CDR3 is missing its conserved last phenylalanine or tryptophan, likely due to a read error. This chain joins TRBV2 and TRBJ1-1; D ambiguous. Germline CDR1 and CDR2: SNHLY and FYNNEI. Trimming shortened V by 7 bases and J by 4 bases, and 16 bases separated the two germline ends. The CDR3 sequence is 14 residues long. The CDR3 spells CASKASGEGTEAFL. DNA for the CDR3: TGTGCCAGCAAAGCTTCCGGGGAAGGCACTGAAGCTTTCCTT.

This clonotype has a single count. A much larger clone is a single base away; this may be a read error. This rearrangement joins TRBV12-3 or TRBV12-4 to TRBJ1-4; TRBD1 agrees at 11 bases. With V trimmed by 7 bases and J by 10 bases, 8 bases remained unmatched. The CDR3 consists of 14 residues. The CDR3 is CASNQGQGAGKLFF. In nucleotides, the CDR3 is TGTGCCAGCAACCAAGGACAGGGGGCTGGAAAACTGTTTTTT.

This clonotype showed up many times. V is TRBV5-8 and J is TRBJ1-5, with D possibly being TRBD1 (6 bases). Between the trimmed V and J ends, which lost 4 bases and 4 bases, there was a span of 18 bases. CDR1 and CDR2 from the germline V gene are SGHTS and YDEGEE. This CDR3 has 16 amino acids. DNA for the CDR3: TGTGCCAGCAGCAAAGGGGACATTTCAGTGAATCAGCCCCAGCATTTT. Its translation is CASSKGDISVNQPQHF. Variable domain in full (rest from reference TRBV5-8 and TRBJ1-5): EAGVTQSPTHLIKTRGQQATLRCSPISGHTSVYWYQQALGLGLQFLLWYDEGEERNRGNFPPRFSGRQFPNYSSELNVNALELEDSALYLCASSKGDISVNQPQHFGDGTRLSIL.

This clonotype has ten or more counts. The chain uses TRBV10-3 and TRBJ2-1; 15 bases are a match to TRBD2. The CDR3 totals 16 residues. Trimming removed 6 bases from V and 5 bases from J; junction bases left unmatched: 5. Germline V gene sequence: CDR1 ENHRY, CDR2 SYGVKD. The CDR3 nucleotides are TGTGCCATCAGCTCCGGGACTAGCGGGAGGAACAATGAGCAGTTCTTC. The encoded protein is CAISSGTSGRNNEQFF.

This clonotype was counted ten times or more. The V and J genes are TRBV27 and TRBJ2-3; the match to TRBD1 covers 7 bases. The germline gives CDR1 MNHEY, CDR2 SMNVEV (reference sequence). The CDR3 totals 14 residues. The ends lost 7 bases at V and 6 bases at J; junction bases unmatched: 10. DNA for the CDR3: TGTGCCAGCACCTCCGGGGACAGTGGGGATACGCAGTATTTT. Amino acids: CASTSGDSGDTQYF.

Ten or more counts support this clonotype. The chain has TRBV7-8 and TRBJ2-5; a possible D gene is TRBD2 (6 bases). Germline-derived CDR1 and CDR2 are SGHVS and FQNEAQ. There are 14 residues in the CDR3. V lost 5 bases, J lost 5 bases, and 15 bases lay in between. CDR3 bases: TGTGCCAGCAGCGCGCGCAGGGAGGCGGAGACCCAGTACTTC. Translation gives CASSARREAETQYF.

The DNA for the CDR3 is TGTGCCAGCAGAAGACTAGCGGGGGGATACACCGGGGAGCTGTTTTTT. Residues: CASRRLAGGYTGELFF. The chain joins TRBV6-1 to TRBJ2-2, with 13 bases fitting TRBD2. Germline V gene sequence: CDR1 MNHNS, CDR2 SASEGT. The ends lost 6 bases at V and 3 bases at J; junction bases unmatched: 4. The CDR3 totals 16 residues.

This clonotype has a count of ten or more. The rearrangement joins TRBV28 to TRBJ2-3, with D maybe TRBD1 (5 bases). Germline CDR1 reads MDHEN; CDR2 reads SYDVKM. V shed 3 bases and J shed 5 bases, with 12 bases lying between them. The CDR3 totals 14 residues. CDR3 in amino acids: CASSFRQGRDTQYF. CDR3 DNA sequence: TGTGCCAGCAGTTTCAGGCAGGGCAGAGATACGCAGTATTTT.